Given below is one TCR beta chain in context. The CDR3 length is 15 residues. With 5 bases clipped from V and 1 base from J, the junction kept 4 bases outside the gene matches. Germline CDR1 and CDR2: SGHAT and FQNNGV. The data were taken from a study of blood T cell repertoires in COVID-19. Measured with immunoSEQ multiplex PCR; TCRdb has only the in-frame clones, and not every one. The sample records approximately 240,000 clones, 80% to 85% being singletons. The receptor comes from a woman in her 30s who had recovered from COVID-19. The specimen was peripheral blood. V and J are TRBV11-2 and TRBJ2-1, with TRBD2 matching over 8 bases. CDR3 loop: CASSLASGSYNEQFF. The CDR3 DNA follows: TGTGCCAGCAGCCTAGCTAGCGGGTCCTACAATGAGCAGTTCTTC. The entire variable domain, with the rest obtained from reference TRBV11-2 and TRBJ2-1, is as follows: EAGVAQSPRYKIIEKRQSVAFWCNPISGHATLYWYQQILGQGPKLLIQFQNNGVVDDSQLPKDRFSAERLKGVDSTLKIQPAKLEDSAVYLCASSLASGSYNEQFFGPGTRLTVL.